The text below deals with one T cell receptor (beta chain). Its antigen is undetermined. The primer mix had 60 Vbeta and 13 Jbeta primers. As processed by the authors: Approximately 11 million of the 60 million to 80 million unique TCR beta chains counted in a later analysis were shared. This table comes from immunoSEQ multiplex PCR, and its TCRdb copy is limited to in-frame clones, with some not included. The V and J calls and clone size are taken from that table; D and trimming were inferred from the DNA. The sample lists roughly 150,000 clones, more than 60% occurring once. This entry is derived from a study of cytomegalovirus exposure and HLA in healthy donors. Study observations and caveats: Most of the TCR beta V segments (in an earlier analysis) were productive either about 87% or about 30% of the time. Presence/absence comparisons presumed near-even sequencing depth among donors.

The CDR3 covers 15 residues. Germline V gene data show CDR1 as MDHEN and CDR2 as SYDVKM. V lost 3 bases, J lost 10 bases, and 13 bases stayed unmatched. Sequencing was carried out using PBMCs. This TCR was recovered from a young man in good health and CMV-seropositive. The chain couples TRBV28 to TRBJ1-1; 8 bases fit TRBD1. The CDR3 nucleotides are TGTGCCAGCAGTTTTCCACCATACAGGGGGAACGGAGCTTTCTTT. Its protein product is CASSFPPYRGNGAFF.